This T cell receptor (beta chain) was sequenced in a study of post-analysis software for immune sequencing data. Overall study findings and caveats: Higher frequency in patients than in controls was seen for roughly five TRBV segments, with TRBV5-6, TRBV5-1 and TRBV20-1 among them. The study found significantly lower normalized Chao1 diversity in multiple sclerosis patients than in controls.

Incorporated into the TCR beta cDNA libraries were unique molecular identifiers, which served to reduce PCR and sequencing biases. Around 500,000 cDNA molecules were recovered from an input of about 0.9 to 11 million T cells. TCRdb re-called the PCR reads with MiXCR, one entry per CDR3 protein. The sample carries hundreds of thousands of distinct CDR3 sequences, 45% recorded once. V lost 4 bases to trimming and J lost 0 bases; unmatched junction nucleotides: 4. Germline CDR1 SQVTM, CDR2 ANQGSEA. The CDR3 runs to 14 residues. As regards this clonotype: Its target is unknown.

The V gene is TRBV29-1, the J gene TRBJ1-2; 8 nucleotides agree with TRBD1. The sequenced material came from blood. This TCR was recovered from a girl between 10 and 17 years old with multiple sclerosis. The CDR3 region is CSVGGTGTNYGYTF. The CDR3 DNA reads TGCAGCGTTGGGGGGACAGGCACTAACTATGGCTACACCTTC.